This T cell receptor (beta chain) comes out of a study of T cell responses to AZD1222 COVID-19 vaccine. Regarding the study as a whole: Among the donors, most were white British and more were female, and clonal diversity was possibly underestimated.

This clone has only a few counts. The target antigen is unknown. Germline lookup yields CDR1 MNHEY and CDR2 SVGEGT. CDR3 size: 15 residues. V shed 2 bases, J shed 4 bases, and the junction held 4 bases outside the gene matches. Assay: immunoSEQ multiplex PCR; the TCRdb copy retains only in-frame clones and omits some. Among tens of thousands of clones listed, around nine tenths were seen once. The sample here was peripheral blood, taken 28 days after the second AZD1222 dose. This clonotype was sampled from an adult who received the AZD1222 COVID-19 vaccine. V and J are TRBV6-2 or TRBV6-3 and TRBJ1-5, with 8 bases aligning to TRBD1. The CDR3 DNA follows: TGTGCCAGCAGTTACGGCAGGGGGCGGAATCAGCCCCAGCATTTT. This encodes CASSYGRGRNQPQHF.